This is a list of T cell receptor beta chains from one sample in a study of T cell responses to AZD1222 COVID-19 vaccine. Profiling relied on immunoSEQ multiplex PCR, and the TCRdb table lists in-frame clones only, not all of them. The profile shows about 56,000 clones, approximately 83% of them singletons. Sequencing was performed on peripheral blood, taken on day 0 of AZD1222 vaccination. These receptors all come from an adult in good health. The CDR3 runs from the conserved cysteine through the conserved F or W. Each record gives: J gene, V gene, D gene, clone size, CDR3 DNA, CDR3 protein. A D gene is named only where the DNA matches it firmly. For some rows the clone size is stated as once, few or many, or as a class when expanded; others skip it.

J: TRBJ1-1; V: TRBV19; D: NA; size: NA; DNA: TGTGCCAGTAGTGACAGGACCCGAGAAGCTTTCTTT; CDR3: CASSDRTREAFF
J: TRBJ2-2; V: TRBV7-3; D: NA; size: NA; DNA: TGTGCCAGCAGCCCCAGAGGGGGAAGGAACACCGGGGAGCTGTTTTTT; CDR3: CASSPRGGRNTGELFF
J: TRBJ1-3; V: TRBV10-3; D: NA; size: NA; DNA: TGTGCCATCAGCCCCACGGGTGATCCTGGAAACACCATATATTTT; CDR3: CAISPTGDPGNTIYF
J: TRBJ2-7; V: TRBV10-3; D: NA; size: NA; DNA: TGTGCCATCAGTGTACGGCACGAGCAGTACTTC; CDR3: CAISVRHEQYF
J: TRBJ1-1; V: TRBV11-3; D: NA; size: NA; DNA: TGTGCCAGCAGCCTCGGAGGGAACACTGAAGCTTTCTTT; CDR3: CASSLGGNTEAFF
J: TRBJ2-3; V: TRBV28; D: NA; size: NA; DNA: TGTGCCAGCAGTTTGAGCACAGATACGCAGTATTTT; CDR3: CASSLSTDTQYF
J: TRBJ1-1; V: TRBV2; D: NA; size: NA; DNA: TGTGCCAGCAGTGGTCCCGCTGGGGGGACTGAAGCTTTCTTT; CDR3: CASSGPAGGTEAFF
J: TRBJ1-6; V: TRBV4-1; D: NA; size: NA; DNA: TGCGCCAGCAGCCAACATGGCCAGGGGAATTCACCCCTCCACTTT; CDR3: CASSQHGQGNSPLHF
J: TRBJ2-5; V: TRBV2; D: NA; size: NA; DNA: TGTGCCAGTGGACGCTACCTCCAAGAGACCCAGTACTTC; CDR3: CASGRYLQETQYF
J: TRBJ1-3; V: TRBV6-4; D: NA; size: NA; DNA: TGTGCCACCCTCATCTCCTCTGGAAACACCATATATTTT; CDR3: CATLISSGNTIYF
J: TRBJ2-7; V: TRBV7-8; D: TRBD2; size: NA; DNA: TGTGCCAGCAGCAAAACTGGACTAGCGGGGACCTACGAGCAGTACTTC; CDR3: CASSKTGLAGTYEQYF
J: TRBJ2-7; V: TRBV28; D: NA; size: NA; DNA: TGTGCCAGCAGTTCCGGGACAACCGAGCAGTACTTC; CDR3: CASSSGTTEQYF
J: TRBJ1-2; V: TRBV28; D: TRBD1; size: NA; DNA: TGTGCCAGCAGAGGACAGGGGGCGCAGTTTATGAACTATGGCTACACCTTC; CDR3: CASRGQGAQFMNYGYTF
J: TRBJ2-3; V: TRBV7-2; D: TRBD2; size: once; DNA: TGTGCCAGCAGCTCAGGACTAGCGGGGGGTACAGATACGCAGTATTTT; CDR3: CASSSGLAGGTDTQYF
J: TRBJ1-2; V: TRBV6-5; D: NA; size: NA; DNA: TGTGCCAGCACCCCCCTAGCCGGGAGCTATGGCTACACCTTC; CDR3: CASTPLAGSYGYTF
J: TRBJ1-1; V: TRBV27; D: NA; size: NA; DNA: TGTGCCAGCAGTTTATGGGGGGCTTTCACTGAAGCTTTCTTT; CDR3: CASSLWGAFTEAFF
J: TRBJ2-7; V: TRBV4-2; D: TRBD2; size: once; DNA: TGTGCCAGCAGCCAAGATTACGGACTAGCGGGTAATTACGAGCAGTACTTC; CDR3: CASSQDYGLAGNYEQYF
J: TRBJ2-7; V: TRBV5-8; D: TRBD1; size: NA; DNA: TGTGCCAGCAGCTTGGCCGGGACAGACTCCTACGAGCAGTACTTC; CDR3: CASSLAGTDSYEQYF
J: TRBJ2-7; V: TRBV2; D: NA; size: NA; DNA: TGTGCCAGCCGTCGAGGGCAGGGATCAGACTTC; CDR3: CASRRGQGSDF
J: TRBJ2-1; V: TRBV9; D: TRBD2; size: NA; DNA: TGTGCCAGCAGCGTAGGGGCGCTAGCGGGGGTAGGGGACAATGAGCAGTTCTTC; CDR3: CASSVGALAGVGDNEQFF
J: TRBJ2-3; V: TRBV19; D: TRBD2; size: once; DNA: TGTGCCAGTAGTAGGGGAGGGGAAGGGCGAGATACGCAGTATTTT; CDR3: CASSRGGEGRDTQYF
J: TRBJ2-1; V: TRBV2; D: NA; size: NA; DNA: TGTGCCAGCAGTGGGGATTATCCCTGGACAGAAAGCTCCTACAATGAGCAGTTCTTC; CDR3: CASSGDYPWTESSYNEQFF
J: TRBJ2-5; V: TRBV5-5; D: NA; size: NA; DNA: TGTGCCAGCAGGCCCGGGACGTGGGAGACCCAGTACTTC; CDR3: CASRPGTWETQYF
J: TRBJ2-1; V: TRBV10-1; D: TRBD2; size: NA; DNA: TGCGCCAGCAGTGAAGAGCGGGGGGGCCACAATGAGCAGTTCTTC; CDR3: CASSEERGGHNEQFF
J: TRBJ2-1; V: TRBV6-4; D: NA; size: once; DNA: TGTGCCAGCAGCGTCACCCTACAACCTTTGAATGAGCAGTTCTTC; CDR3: CASSVTLQPLNEQFF
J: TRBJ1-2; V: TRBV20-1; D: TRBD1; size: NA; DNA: TGCAGTGCTAGTAAGGGACAGGGCGTCGGCTACACCTTC; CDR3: CSASKGQGVGYTF
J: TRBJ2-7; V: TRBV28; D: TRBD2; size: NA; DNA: TGTGCCAGCAGTTTACCCGGGGGGAGGGGTAGTATGGACTCCGAGCAGTACTTC; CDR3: CASSLPGGRGSMDSEQYF
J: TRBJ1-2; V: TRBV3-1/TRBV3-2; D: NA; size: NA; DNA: TGTGCCAGCAGCCAAGAATTGGGGGGCCGAGGTAGAGATGGCTACACCTTC; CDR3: CASSQELGGRGRDGYTF
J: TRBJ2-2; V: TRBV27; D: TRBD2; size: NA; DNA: TGTGCCAGCAGTTTGTCTAGCGGGATTTTGACGAACACCGGGGAGCTGTTTTTT; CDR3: CASSLSSGILTNTGELFF
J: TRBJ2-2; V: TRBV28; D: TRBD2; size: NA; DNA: TGTGCCAGCAGTTCGGGACTAGTAACCGGGGAGCTGTTTTTT; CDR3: CASSSGLVTGELFF
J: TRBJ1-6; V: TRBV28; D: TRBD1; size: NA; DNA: TGTGCCAGCAGTACCAGGACAGGGGGAGGACATTCACCCCTCCACTTT; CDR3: CASSTRTGGGHSPLHF
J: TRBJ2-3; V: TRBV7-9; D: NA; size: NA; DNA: TGTGCCAGCAGCTTAAACACTAGGTACACAGATACGCAGTATTTT; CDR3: CASSLNTRYTDTQYF
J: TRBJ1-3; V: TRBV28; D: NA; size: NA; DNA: TGTGCCAGCGAATCCACAGAGACCATATATTTT; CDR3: CASESTETIYF
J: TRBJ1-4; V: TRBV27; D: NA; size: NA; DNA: TGTGCCAGCAGTTTATCGATGGGGAGGGAAAAACTGTTTTTT; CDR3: CASSLSMGREKLFF
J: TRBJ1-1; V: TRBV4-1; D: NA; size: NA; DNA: TGCGCCAGCAGCCAAGATTCAGGGTCATCCACTGAAGCTTTCTTT; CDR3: CASSQDSGSSTEAFF
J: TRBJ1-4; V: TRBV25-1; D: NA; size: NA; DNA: TGTGCCCGACCTTTCGGGAGAAAAAAACTGTTTTTT; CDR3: CARPFGRKKLFF
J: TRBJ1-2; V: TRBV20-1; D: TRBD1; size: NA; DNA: TGCAGTGCTAGTGAACCGACAGGGGCGGACTATGGCTACACCTTC; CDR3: CSASEPTGADYGYTF
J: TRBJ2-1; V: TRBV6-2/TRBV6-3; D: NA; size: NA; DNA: TGTGCCAGCAGTATTAGTAAACCGAGCTCCTACAATGAGCAGTTCTTC; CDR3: CASSISKPSSYNEQFF
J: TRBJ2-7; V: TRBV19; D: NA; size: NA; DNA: TGTGCCAGTAGCCCGGGGCCTCAGTACGAGCAGTACTTC; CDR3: CASSPGPQYEQYF
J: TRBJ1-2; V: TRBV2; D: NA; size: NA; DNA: TGTGCCAGAGGGACACCCACACTCAACTATGGCTACACCTTC; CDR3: CARGTPTLNYGYTF
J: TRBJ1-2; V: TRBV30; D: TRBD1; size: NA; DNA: TGTGCCTGGGCGACAGGGGGAACTAATGGCTACACCTTC; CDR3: CAWATGGTNGYTF
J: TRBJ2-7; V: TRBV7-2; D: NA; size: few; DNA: TGTGCCAGCAGCTTTAATTCTAGCTCCTACGAGCAGTACTTC; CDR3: CASSFNSSSYEQYF
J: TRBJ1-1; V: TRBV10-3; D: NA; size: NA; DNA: TGTGCCATCAGTGAGTCGACATTTATGAACACTGAAGCTTTCTTT; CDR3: CAISESTFMNTEAFF
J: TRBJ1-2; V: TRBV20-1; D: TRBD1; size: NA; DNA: TGCAGTGCTAGTCTTATCGGGACAGGGGCATATGGCTACACCTTC; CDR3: CSASLIGTGAYGYTF
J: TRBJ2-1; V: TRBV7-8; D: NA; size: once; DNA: TGTGCCAGCAGCAAATCCGGGCTCCTGCAGCAGTTCTTC; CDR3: CASSKSGLLQQFF
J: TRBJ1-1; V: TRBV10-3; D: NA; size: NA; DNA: TGTGCCATCAGTGAGGGAGCCACTGAAGCTTTCTTT; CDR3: CAISEGATEAFF
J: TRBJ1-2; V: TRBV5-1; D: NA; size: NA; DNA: TGCGCCAGCAGCCAATCTCGTGGGGGCAGTGGCTACACCTTC; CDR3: CASSQSRGGSGYTF
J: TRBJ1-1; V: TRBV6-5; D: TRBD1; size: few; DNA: TGTGCCAGCGTCAGGGGGCTGGGAAACACTGAAGCTTTCTTT; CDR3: CASVRGLGNTEAFF
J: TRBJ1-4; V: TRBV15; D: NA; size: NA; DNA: TGTGCCACCAGCAGGGGGACGGAGGGTGAAAAACTGTTTTTT; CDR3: CATSRGTEGEKLFF
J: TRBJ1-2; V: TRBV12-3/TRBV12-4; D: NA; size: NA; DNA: TGTGCCAGCAGTGGGATCATACGTATAGGCTACACCTTC; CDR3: CASSGIIRIGYTF
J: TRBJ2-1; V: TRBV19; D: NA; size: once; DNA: TGTGCCAGTAGTATAGAGGGGGCACGGGGTATTAGGAATGAGCAGTTCTTC; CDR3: CASSIEGARGIRNEQFF
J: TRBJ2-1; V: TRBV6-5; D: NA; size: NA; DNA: TGTGCCAGCGTCCGAGGCAATGAGCAGTTCTTC; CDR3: CASVRGNEQFF
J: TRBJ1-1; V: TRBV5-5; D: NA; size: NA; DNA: TGTGCCAGCAGCTTCCAGGGGAACACTGAAGCTTTCTTT; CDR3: CASSFQGNTEAFF